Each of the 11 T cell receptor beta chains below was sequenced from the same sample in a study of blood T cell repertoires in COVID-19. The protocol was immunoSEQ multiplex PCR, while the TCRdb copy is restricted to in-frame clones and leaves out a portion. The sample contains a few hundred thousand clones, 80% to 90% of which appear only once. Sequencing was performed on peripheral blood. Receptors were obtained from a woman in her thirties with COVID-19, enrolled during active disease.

The CDR3 spells CASSLTSGSLSEQFF. The CDR3 DNA reads TGCGCCAGCAGCTTGACTAGCGGGAGTCTAAGTGAGCAGTTCTTC. The chain is built from TRBV5-1 and TRBJ2-1; 11 nucleotides align to TRBD2. Trimming removed 1 base from V and 9 bases from J; junction bases left unmatched: 6. The CDR3 totals 15 residues. From germline, CDR1 is SGHRS and CDR2 YFSETQ. Full variable domain (missing parts from reference TRBV5-1 and TRBJ2-1): KAGVTQTPRYLIKTRGQQVTLSCSPISGHRSVSWYQQTPGQGLQFLFEYFSETQRNKGNFPGRFSGRQFSNSRSEMNVSTLELGDSALYLCASSLTSGSLSEQFFGPGTRLTVL.

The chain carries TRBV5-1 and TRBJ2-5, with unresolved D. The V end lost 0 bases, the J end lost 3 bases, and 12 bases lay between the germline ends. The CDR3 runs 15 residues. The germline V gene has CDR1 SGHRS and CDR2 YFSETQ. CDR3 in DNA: TGCGCCAGCAGCTTGGATGTTGCGCCCAAAGAGACCCAGTACTTC. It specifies CASSLDVAPKETQYF.

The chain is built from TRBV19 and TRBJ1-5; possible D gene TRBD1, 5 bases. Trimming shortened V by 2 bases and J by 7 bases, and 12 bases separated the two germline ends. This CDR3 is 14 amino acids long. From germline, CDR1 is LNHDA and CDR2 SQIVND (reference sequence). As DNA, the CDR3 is TGTGCCAGTAGTATAACCAGGGTAGGACAGCCCCAGCATTTT. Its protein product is CASSITRVGQPQHF.

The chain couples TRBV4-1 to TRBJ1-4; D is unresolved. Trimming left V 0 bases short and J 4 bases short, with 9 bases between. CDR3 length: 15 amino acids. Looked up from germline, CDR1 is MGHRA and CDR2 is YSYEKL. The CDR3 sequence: CASSQDGGFNEKLFF. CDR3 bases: TGCGCCAGCAGCCAAGATGGCGGGTTTAATGAAAAACTGTTTTTT.

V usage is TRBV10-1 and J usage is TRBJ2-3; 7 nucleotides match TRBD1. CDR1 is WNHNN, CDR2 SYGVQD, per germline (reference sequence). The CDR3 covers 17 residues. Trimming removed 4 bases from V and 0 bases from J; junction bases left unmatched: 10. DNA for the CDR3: TGCGCCAGCAGTGCGGATGGGGACAGCGGAAGCACAGATACGCAGTATTTT. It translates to CASSADGDSGSTDTQYF.

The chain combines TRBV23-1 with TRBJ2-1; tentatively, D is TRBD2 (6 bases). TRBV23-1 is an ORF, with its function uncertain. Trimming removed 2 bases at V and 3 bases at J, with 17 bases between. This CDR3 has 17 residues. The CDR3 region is CASSQRTLGGGYNEQFF. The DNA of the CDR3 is TGCGCCAGCAGTCAAAGGACGCTGGGAGGCGGCTACAATGAGCAGTTCTTC.

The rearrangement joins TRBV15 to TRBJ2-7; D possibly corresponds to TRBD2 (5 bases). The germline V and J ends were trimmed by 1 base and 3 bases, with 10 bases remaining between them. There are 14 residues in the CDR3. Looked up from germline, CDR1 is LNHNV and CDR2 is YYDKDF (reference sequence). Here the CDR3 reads CATSRVEVSYEQYF. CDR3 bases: TGTGCCACCAGCAGAGTGGAGGTCAGCTACGAGCAGTACTTC. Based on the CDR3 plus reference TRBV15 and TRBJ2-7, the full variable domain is DAMVIQNPRYQVTQFGKPVTLSCSQTLNHNVMYWYQQKSSQAPKLLFHYYDKDFNNEADTPDNFQSRRPNTSFCFLDIRSPGLGDTAMYLCATSRVEVSYEQYFGPGTRLTVT.

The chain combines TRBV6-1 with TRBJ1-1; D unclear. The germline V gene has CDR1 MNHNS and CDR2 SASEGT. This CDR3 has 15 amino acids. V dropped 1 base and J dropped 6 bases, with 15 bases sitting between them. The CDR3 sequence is CASSEDTSRGSEAFF. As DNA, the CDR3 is TGTGCCAGCAGTGAAGACACAAGTCGAGGCTCTGAAGCTTTCTTT.

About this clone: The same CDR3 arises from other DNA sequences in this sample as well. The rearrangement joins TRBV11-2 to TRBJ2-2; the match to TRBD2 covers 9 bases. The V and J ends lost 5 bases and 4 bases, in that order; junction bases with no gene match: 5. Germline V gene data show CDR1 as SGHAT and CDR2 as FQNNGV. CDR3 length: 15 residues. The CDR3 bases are TGTGCCAGCAGCCTAGCGGGGAAGAGCACCGGGGAGCTGTTTTTT. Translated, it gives CASSLAGKSTGELFF.

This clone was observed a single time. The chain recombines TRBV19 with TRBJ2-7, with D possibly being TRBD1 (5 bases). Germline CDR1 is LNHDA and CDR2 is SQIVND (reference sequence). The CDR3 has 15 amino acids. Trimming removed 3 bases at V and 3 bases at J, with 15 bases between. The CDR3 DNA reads TGTGCCAGTAGTATTGACGACAGCCCATACTACGAGCAGTACTTC. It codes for CASSIDDSPYYEQYF.

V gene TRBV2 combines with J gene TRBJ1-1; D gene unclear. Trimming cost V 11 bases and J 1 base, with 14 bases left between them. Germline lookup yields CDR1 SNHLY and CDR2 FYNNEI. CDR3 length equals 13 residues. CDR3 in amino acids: CAGSIAGNTEAFF. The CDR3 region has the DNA TGTGCCGGGAGCATAGCGGGGAACACTGAAGCTTTCTTT.